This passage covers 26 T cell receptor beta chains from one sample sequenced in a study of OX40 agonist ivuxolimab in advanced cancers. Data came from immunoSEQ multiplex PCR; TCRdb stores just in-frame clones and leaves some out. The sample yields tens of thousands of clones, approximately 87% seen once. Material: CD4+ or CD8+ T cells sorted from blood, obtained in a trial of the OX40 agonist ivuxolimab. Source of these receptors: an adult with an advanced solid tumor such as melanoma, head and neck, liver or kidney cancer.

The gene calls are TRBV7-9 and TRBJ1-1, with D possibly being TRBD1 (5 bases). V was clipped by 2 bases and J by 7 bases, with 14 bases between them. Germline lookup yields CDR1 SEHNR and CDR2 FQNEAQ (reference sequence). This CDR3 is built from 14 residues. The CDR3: CASSLTRQGDEAFF. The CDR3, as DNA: TGTGCCAGCAGCTTAACTCGTCAGGGCGATGAAGCTTTCTTT.

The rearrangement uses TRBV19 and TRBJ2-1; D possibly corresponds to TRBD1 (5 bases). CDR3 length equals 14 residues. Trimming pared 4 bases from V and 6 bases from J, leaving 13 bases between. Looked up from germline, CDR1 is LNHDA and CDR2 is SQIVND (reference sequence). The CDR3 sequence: CASSTASTGNEQFF. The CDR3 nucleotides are TGTGCCAGTAGTACTGCCTCAACAGGCAATGAGCAGTTCTTC.

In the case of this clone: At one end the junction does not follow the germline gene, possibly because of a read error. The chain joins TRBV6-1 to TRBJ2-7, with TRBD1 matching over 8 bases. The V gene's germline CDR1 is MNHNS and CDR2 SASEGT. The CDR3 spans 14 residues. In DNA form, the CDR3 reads TGTGCCAGCAGTGAAGCGGGGGACAGGACCCTAGAAGACTTC. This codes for CASSEAGDRTLEDF.

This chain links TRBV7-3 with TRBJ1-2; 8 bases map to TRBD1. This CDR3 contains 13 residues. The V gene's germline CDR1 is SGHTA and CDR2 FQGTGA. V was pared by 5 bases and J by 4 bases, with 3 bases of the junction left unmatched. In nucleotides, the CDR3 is TGTGCCAGCAGCCCTGACAGGGGCTATGGCTACACCTTC. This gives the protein CASSPDRGYGYTF.

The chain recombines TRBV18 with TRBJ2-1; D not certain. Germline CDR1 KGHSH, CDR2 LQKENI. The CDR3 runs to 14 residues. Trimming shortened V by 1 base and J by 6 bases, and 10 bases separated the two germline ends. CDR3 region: CASSPREVGNEQFF. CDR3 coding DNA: TGTGCCAGCTCACCACGTGAGGTCGGCAATGAGCAGTTCTTC.

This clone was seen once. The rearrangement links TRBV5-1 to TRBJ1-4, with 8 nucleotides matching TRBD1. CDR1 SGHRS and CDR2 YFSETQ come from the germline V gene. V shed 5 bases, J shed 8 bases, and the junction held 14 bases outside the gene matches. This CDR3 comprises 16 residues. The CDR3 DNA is TGCGCCAGCAGAAAAGACAGGGGAAGTAGTGGGGAAAAACTGTTTTTT. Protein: CASRKDRGSSGEKLFF.

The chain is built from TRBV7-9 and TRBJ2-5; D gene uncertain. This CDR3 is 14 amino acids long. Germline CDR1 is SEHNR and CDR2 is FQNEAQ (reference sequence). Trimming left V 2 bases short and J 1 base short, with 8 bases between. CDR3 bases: TGTGCCAGCAGCTTACTGATTTCCCAAGAGACCCAGTACTTC. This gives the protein CASSLLISQETQYF.

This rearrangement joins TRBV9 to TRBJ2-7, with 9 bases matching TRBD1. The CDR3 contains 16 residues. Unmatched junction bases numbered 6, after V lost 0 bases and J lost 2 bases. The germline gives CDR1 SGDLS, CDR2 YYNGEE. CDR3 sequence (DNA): TGTGCCAGCAGCGTAGCTACAGGGGGCAAAACCTACGAGCAGTACTTC. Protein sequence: CASSVATGGKTYEQYF.

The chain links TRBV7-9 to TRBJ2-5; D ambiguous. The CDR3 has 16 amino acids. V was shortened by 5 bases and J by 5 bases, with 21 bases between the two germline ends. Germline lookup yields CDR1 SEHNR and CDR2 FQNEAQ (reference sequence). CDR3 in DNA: TGTGCCAGCAGCCGCACTGTACCCGGGCTGACGGAGACCCAGTACTTC. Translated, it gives CASSRTVPGLTETQYF.

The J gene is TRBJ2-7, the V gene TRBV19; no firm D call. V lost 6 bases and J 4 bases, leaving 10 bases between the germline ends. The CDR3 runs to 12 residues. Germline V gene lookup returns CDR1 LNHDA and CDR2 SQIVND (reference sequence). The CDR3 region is CASRGPAYEQYF. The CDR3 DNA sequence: TGTGCCAGTAGGGGTCCGGCTTACGAGCAGTACTTC. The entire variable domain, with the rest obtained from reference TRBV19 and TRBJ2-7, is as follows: DGGITQSPKYLFRKEGQNVTLSCEQNLNHDAMYWYRQDPGQGLRLIYYSQIVNDFQKGDIAEGYSVSREKKESFPLTVTSAQKNPTAFYLCASRGPAYEQYFGPGTRLTVT.

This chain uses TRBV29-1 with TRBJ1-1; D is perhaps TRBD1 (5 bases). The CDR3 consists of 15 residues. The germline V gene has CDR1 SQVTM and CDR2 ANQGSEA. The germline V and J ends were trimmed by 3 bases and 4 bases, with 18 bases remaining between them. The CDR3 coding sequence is TGCAGCGTTGAGACCAAATGGGCCGGGGGCACTGAAGCTTTCTTT. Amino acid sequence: CSVETKWAGGTEAFF.

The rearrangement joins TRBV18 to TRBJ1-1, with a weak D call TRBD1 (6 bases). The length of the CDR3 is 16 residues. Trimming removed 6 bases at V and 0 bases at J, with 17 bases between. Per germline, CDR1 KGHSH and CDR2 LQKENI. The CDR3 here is CASSRRGGLVNTEAFF. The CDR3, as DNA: TGTGCCAGCTCTCGTAGGGGGGGGCTCGTGAACACTGAAGCTTTCTTT.

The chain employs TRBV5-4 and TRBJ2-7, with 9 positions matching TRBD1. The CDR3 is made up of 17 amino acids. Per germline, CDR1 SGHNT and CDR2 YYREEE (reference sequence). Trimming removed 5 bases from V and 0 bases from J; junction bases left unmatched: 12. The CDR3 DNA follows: TGTGCCAGCAGTCAGGACCCGACAGGGGGAAACTCCTACGAGCAGTACTTC. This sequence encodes CASSQDPTGGNSYEQYF.

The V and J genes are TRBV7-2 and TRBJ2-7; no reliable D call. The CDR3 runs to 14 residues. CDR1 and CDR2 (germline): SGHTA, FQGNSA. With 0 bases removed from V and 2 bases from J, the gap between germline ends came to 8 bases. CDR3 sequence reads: CASSLARLTYEQYF. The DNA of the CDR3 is TGTGCCAGCAGCTTAGCCCGGCTTACCTACGAGCAGTACTTC.

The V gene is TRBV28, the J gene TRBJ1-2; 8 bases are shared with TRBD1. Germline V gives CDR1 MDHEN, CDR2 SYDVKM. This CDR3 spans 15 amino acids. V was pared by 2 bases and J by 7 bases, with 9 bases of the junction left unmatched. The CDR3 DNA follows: TGTGCCAGCAGTTTACCGAACCAGGGGGCCGGTGGCTACACCTTC. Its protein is CASSLPNQGAGGYTF.

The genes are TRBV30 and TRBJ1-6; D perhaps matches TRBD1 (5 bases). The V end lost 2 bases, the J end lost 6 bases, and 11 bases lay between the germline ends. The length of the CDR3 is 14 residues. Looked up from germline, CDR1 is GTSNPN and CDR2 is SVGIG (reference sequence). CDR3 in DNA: TGTGCCTGGAGTATCGGAGGGGTTAATTCACCCCTCCACTTT. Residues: CAWSIGGVNSPLHF.

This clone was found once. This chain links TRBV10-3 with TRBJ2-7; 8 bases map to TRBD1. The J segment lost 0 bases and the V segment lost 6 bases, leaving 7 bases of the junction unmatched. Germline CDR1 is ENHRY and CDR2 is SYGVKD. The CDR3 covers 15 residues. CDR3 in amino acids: CAIRQTGGTSYEQYF. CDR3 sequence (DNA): TGTGCCATCAGGCAAACAGGGGGTACCTCCTACGAGCAGTACTTC.

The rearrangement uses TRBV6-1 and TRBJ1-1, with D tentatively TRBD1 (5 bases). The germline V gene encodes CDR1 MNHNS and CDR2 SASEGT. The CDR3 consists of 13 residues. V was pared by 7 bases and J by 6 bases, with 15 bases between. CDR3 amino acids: CASTLATVAEAFF. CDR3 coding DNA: TGTGCCAGCACCCTGGCGACAGTGGCTGAAGCTTTCTTT.

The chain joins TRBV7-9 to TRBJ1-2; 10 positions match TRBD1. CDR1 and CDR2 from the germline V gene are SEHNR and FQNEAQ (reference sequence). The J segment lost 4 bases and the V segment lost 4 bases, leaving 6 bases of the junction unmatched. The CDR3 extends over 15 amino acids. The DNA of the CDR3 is TGTGCCAGCAGCTCTACGACAGGGGGCCCCTATGGCTACACCTTC. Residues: CASSSTTGGPYGYTF.

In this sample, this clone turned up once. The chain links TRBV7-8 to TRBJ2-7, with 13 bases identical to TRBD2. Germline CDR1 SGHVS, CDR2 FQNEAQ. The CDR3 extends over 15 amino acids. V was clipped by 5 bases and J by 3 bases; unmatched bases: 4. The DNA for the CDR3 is TGTGCCAGCAGCCGGGGACTAGCGGGGTACTACGAGCAGTACTTC. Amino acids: CASSRGLAGYYEQYF.

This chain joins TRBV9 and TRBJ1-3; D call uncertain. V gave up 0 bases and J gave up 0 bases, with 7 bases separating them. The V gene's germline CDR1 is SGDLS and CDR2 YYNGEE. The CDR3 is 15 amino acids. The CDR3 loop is CASSVEGASGNTIYF. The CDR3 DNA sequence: TGTGCCAGCAGCGTAGAGGGTGCCTCTGGAAACACCATATATTTT. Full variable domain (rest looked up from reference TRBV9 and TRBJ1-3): DSGVTQTPKHLITATGQRVTLRCSPRSGDLSVYWYQQSLDQGLQFLIQYYNGEERAKGNILERFSAQQFPDLHSELNLSSLELGDSALYFCASSVEGASGNTIYFGEGSWLTVV.

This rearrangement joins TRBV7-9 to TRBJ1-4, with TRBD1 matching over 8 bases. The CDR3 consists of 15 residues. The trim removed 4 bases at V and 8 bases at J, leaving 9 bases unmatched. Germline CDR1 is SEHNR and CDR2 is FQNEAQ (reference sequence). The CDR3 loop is CASSSRQGMTEKLFF. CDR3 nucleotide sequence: TGTGCCAGCAGCTCACGACAGGGGATGACGGAAAAACTGTTTTTT.

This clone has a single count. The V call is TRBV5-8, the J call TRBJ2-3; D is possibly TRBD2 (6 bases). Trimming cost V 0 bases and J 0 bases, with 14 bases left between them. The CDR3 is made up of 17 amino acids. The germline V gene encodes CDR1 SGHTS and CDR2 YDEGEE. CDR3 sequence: CASSLEKSSGSTDTQYF. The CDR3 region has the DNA TGTGCCAGCAGCTTGGAAAAGAGTAGCGGAAGCACAGATACGCAGTATTTT.

The CDR3 is CASSQDGQGVNTGELFF. In DNA form, the CDR3 reads TGCGCCAGCAGCCAAGATGGCCAGGGAGTAAACACCGGGGAGCTGTTTTTT. The J gene is TRBJ2-2, the V gene TRBV4-1, with D perhaps given as TRBD1 or TRBD2 (5 bases each). The CDR3 has 17 amino acids. CDR1 and CDR2 from the germline V gene are MGHRA and YSYEKL. The V end was cut by 0 bases, the J end by 2 bases, with 13 bases between.

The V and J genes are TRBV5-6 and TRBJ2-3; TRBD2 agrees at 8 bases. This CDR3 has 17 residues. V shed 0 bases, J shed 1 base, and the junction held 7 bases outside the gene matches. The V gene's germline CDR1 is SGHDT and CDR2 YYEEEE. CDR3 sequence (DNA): TGTGCCAGCAGCTTGGATTTCTTGCGGGGGGGCACAGATACGCAGTATTTT. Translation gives CASSLDFLRGGTDTQYF.

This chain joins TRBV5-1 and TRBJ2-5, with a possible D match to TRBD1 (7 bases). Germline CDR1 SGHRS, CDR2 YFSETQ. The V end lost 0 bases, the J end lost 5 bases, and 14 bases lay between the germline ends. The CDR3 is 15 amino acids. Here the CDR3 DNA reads TGCGCCAGCAGCTTGGAGCCAGGGGGAGGTGAGACCCAGTACTTC. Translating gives CASSLEPGGGETQYF.